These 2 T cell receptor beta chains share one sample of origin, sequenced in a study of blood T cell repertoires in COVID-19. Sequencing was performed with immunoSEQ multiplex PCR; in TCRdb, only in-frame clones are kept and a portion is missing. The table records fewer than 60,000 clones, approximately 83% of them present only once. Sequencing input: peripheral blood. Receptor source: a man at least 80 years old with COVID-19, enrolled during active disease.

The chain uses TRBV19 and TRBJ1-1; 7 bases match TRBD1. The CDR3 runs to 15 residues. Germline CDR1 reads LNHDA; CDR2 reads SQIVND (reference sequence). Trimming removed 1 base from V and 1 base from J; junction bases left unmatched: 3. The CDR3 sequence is CASSIGGTANTEAFF. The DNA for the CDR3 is TGTGCCAGTAGTATAGGCGGGACAGCGAACACTGAAGCTTTCTTT.

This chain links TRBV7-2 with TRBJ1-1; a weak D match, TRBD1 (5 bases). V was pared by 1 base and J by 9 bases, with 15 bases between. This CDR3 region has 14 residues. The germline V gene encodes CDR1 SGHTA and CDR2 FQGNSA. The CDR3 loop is CASSLGGTVRQAFF. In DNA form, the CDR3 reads TGTGCCAGCAGCTTAGGGGGCACAGTCCGTCAAGCTTTCTTT.